Listed below are T cell receptor beta chains from one sample, sequenced in a study of blood T cell repertoires in COVID-19. Generated by immunoSEQ multiplex PCR, the TCRdb table keeps only in-frame clones and is missing some. The table has roughly 100,000 clones, around four fifths seen once. Sequencing was carried out using peripheral blood. These receptors all come from a human donor in a cohort sampled during active COVID-19. The CDR3 runs from the conserved cysteine through the conserved F or W. Fields, in order: D gene, J gene, V gene, clone size, CDR3 protein, CDR3 DNA. A D gene is named only where the DNA matches it firmly. Clone size is shown for a subset of rows, as once, few, many or a class of expanded clone.

D: NA; J: TRBJ1-6; V: TRBV4-3; size: few; CDR3: CASSQGSSRNSPLHF; DNA: TGCGCCAGCAGCCAAGGATCCTCTAGGAATTCACCCCTCCACTTT
D: TRBD2; J: TRBJ2-7; V: TRBV5-4; size: NA; CDR3: CASSSSGGYSYEQYF; DNA: TGTGCCAGCAGCTCAAGCGGGGGGTATTCCTACGAGCAGTACTTC
D: TRBD1; J: TRBJ1-3; V: TRBV4-1; size: NA; CDR3: CASSQGRQGLSGNTIYF; DNA: TGCGCCAGCAGCCAGGGTAGACAGGGATTATCTGGAAACACCATATATTTT
D: TRBD2; J: TRBJ2-1; V: TRBV28; size: NA; CDR3: CASSSLAGGPSRFF; DNA: TGTGCCAGCAGTTCACTAGCGGGAGGCCCCTCGCGGTTCTTC
D: NA; J: TRBJ1-4; V: TRBV10-3; size: NA; CDR3: CAISEGRGAEEKLFF; DNA: TGTGCCATCAGTGAGGGGCGGGGGGCAGAGGAAAAACTGTTTTTT
D: TRBD1; J: TRBJ1-1; V: TRBV6-5; size: NA; CDR3: CASRRTGGTEAFF; DNA: TGTGCCAGCAGGAGAACAGGGGGCACTGAAGCTTTCTTT
D: NA; J: TRBJ1-3; V: TRBV4-3; size: NA; CDR3: CASSQVGGSSGNTIYF; DNA: TGCGCCAGCAGCCAAGTGGGGGGATCCTCTGGAAACACCATATATTTT
D: TRBD1; J: TRBJ1-2; V: TRBV18; size: NA; CDR3: CASSDGTAYGYTF; DNA: TGTGCCAGCTCGGACGGGACAGCCTATGGCTACACCTTC
D: NA; J: TRBJ1-5; V: TRBV7-9; size: NA; CDR3: CASSLGQGIHQPQHF; DNA: TGTGCCAGCAGCTTAGGGCAGGGGATTCATCAGCCCCAGCATTTT
D: NA; J: TRBJ1-2; V: TRBV19; size: NA; CDR3: CAGRQPGDYGYTF; DNA: TGTGCCGGTCGCCAACCCGGAGACTATGGCTACACCTTC
D: NA; J: TRBJ1-5; V: TRBV19; size: few; CDR3: CASSAGRAGEQPQHF; DNA: TGTGCCAGTAGTGCGGGGAGGGCAGGGGAACAGCCCCAGCATTTT
D: NA; J: TRBJ1-3; V: TRBV6-5; size: NA; CDR3: CASSYSRSGPRGTIYF; DNA: TGTGCCAGCAGTTACTCGAGGTCCGGCCCCCGAGGCACCATATATTTT
D: TRBD2; J: TRBJ2-2; V: TRBV4-2; size: NA; CDR3: CASSQGRGAPGELFF; DNA: TGTGCCAGCAGCCAAGGGCGGGGGGCCCCCGGGGAGCTGTTTTTT
D: TRBD2; J: TRBJ2-3; V: TRBV7-2; size: NA; CDR3: CASSFGTSGGADTQYF; DNA: TGTGCCAGCAGCTTTGGGACTAGCGGGGGGGCAGATACGCAGTATTTT
D: TRBD1; J: TRBJ1-2; V: TRBV11-1; size: NA; CDR3: CASSFDTGGPIYGYTF; DNA: TGTGCCAGCAGCTTCGACACAGGGGGCCCAATCTATGGCTACACCTTC
D: TRBD2; J: TRBJ2-7; V: TRBV5-1; size: NA; CDR3: CASSRSGGEQYF; DNA: TGCGCCAGCAGCCGTTCGGGGGGCGAGCAGTACTTC
D: NA; J: TRBJ2-1; V: TRBV5-1; size: once; CDR3: CASSLAGGLNEQFF; DNA: TGCGCCAGCAGCTTGGCCGGGGGTCTCAATGAGCAGTTCTTC
D: NA; J: TRBJ2-7; V: TRBV7-2; size: NA; CDR3: CASSLTQGHEQYF; DNA: TGTGCCAGCAGCTTAACACAGGGCCACGAGCAGTACTTC
D: NA; J: TRBJ2-1; V: TRBV2; size: NA; CDR3: CASSLLEKDNEQFF; DNA: TGTGCCAGCAGTCTTCTGGAGAAGGACAATGAGCAGTTCTTC
D: TRBD2; J: TRBJ2-1; V: TRBV24-1; size: once; CDR3: CATSDLTSGGREQFF; DNA: TGTGCCACCAGTGATTTGACTAGCGGGGGTAGGGAGCAGTTCTTC
D: NA; J: TRBJ2-6; V: TRBV5-4; size: NA; CDR3: CASSWVGRQDDSGANVLTF; DNA: TGTGCCAGCAGCTGGGTGGGTCGACAGGATGACTCTGGGGCCAACGTCCTGACTTTC
D: TRBD2; J: TRBJ2-7; V: TRBV7-9; size: NA; CDR3: CASSRTSQQYF; DNA: TGTGCCAGCAGTCGGACTAGTCAGCAGTACTTC
D: TRBD2; J: TRBJ2-5; V: TRBV5-1; size: NA; CDR3: CASSWNGLAETQYF; DNA: TGCGCCAGCAGCTGGAACGGACTAGCTGAGACCCAGTACTTC
D: TRBD2; J: TRBJ2-3; V: TRBV7-2; size: NA; CDR3: CASSKRLAGGPDTQYF; DNA: TGTGCCAGCAGCAAACGACTAGCGGGGGGGCCAGATACGCAGTATTTT
D: NA; J: TRBJ2-3; V: TRBV29-1; size: NA; CDR3: CSVAPTSTDTQYF; DNA: TGCAGCGTTGCTCCTACTAGCACAGATACGCAGTATTTT